This T cell receptor beta chain was sequenced for a study of OX40 agonist ivuxolimab in advanced cancers. General study findings and limits: Some of the lowest clonal expansion was seen in partial responders at 0.1-3.0 mg/kg.

With regard to this clone: What it binds is unknown.

The germline V and J ends were trimmed by 0 bases and 6 bases, with 14 bases remaining between them. CDR3 length: 15 amino acids. Germline CDR1 reads LNHDA; CDR2 reads SQIVND (reference sequence). Clones were sequenced by immunoSEQ multiplex PCR, and TCRdb holds only the in-frame ones, with some missing. Here the sample spans about 16,000 clones, 84% being singletons. This material consisted of CD4+ or CD8+ T cells sorted from blood, taken in a trial of the OX40 agonist ivuxolimab. This TCR came from an adult with an advanced solid tumor such as melanoma, head and neck, liver or kidney cancer. The chain carries TRBV19 and TRBJ1-1; a weak D match, TRBD1 (5 bases). This CDR3 reads CASSIESTAGSEAFF. CDR3 DNA sequence: TGTGCCAGTAGTATAGAGTCGACAGCGGGCTCTGAAGCTTTCTTT.